Following are 26 T cell receptor beta chains from one sample sequenced in a study of early stage breast cancer tumors. Assay used: immunoSEQ multiplex PCR; TCRdb lists only in-frame clones, some missing. The sample shows 35,000 to 45,000 clones, less than 80% of them seen only once. Material for sequencing was blood. All receptors derive from a person between 60 and 69 years old with breast cancer.

This clone was recorded only once. The DNA for the CDR3 is TGTGCCAGCTCACCTCCGGGACCAGCCTCTGGCTACACCTTC. This codes for CASSPPGPASGYTF. The rearrangement links TRBV18 to TRBJ1-2, with D possibly matching TRBD1 (5 bases). The CDR3 has 14 amino acids. The germline V gene encodes CDR1 KGHSH and CDR2 LQKENI. Trimming left V 3 bases short and J 7 bases short, with 15 bases between.

The rearrangement uses TRBV10-3 and TRBJ1-2; D is unclear. Per the germline V gene, CDR1 is ENHRY and CDR2 is SYGVKD. V was trimmed by 0 bases and J by 4 bases, leaving 12 bases between them. The CDR3 totals 15 residues. CDR3 sequence: CAISESPTTFYGYTF. CDR3 DNA: TGTGCCATCAGTGAGTCACCGACGACCTTCTATGGCTACACCTTC.

The gene calls are TRBV19 and TRBJ1-2, with TRBD1 matching 11 bases. Germline CDR1 reads LNHDA; CDR2 reads SQIVND (reference sequence). The CDR3 covers 17 residues. Germline trimming cut 4 bases from V and 4 bases from J; bases unmatched to any gene: 11. As DNA, the CDR3 is TGTGCCAGTAGTAACTTCCGGGACAGGGGGTTCGGCTATGGCTACACCTTC. Translation gives CASSNFRDRGFGYGYTF.

The V and J genes are TRBV2 and TRBJ2-3, with a weak D call TRBD1 (6 bases). V lost 7 bases, J lost 3 bases, and 14 bases lay in between. Germline CDR1 reads SNHLY; CDR2 reads FYNNEI. CDR3 length: 14 residues. CDR3 bases: TGTGCCAGCACCCCGGACAGAGGAACAGATACGCAGTATTTT. Encoded protein: CASTPDRGTDTQYF.

The rearrangement joins TRBV19 to TRBJ1-6, with D tentatively TRBD1 (6 bases). This CDR3 is 13 amino acids long. Germline values: CDR1 LNHDA, CDR2 SQIVND (reference sequence). Trimming took 11 bases from V and 6 from J, leaving 14 bases between them. The CDR3 DNA reads as TGTGCCGGATCAGACAGGCTTAATTCACCCCTCCACTTT. Residues: CAGSDRLNSPLHF. The variable domain in full, with the rest retrieved from reference TRBV19 and TRBJ1-6, is DGGITQSPKYLFRKEGQNVTLSCEQNLNHDAMYWYRQDPGQGLRLIYYSQIVNDFQKGDIAEGYSVSREKKESFPLTVTSAQKNPTAFYLCAGSDRLNSPLHFGNGTRLTVT.

This clone was seen once. Written as DNA, the CDR3 is TGTGCCAGCAGGTCGGCGGGATGGGCGGAAAATGAGCAGTTCTTC. Protein product: CASRSAGWAENEQFF. This chain joins TRBV27 and TRBJ2-1, with D maybe TRBD2 (6 bases). The CDR3 sequence is 15 residues long. Looked up from germline, CDR1 is MNHEY and CDR2 is SMNVEV (reference sequence). V was pared by 6 bases and J by 7 bases, with 19 bases between.

The genes are TRBV6-1 and TRBJ2-2; TRBD2 might be the D (7 bases). Per germline, CDR1 MNHNS and CDR2 SASEGT. This CDR3 is 15 amino acids long. The V and J ends lost 4 bases and 3 bases respectively, with 12 bases between them. In DNA form, the CDR3 reads TGTGCCAGCAGTGTATCGGGGGGCTACACCGGGGAGCTGTTTTTT. The encoded protein is CASSVSGGYTGELFF.

The gene calls are TRBV18 and TRBJ2-1, with TRBD2 identical over 9 bases. V lost 5 bases to trimming and J lost 3 bases; unmatched junction nucleotides: 5. CDR1 is KGHSH, CDR2 LQKENI, per germline. This CDR3 has 15 amino acids. The CDR3 DNA reads TGTGCCAGCTCATCGGGACTAGCCCGCTACAATGAGCAGTTCTTC. Protein sequence: CASSSGLARYNEQFF.

This clone showed up just once. The V gene is TRBV30, the J gene TRBJ1-3; tentatively, D is TRBD1 (5 bases). The V and J ends lost 2 bases and 0 bases respectively, with 11 bases between them. Germline-derived CDR1 and CDR2 are GTSNPN and SVGIG (reference sequence). The CDR3 covers 15 residues. The CDR3 spells CAWSSGPDSGNTIYF. DNA for the CDR3: TGTGCCTGGAGTTCGGGACCCGACTCTGGAAACACCATATATTTT.

This clone was detected only a few times. The rearrangement joins TRBV5-6 to TRBJ1-2; D uncertain. This CDR3 comprises 14 residues. The V end was cut by 0 bases, the J end by 5 bases, with 11 bases between. Germline CDR1 SGHDT, CDR2 YYEEEE. CDR3 DNA: TGTGCCAGCAGCTTGGCGGCGGATACTTATGGCTACACCTTC. This sequence encodes CASSLAADTYGYTF.

V gene TRBV19 combines with J gene TRBJ1-1, with no clear D. Trimming took 6 bases from V and 1 from J, leaving 6 bases between them. This CDR3 is 12 amino acids long. From germline, CDR1 is LNHDA and CDR2 SQIVND (reference sequence). The CDR3 sequence: CASSRENTEAFF. The CDR3 DNA follows: TGTGCCAGTAGCCGAGAGAACACTGAAGCTTTCTTT.

This chain joins TRBV6-6 and TRBJ2-7; perhaps D is TRBD1 or TRBD2 (5 bases each). This CDR3 contains 15 residues. CDR1 is MNHNY, CDR2 SVGAGI, per germline (reference sequence). V lost 4 bases and J lost 7, with 20 bases in between. The CDR3 sequence is CASSSGTGTLEEQYF. The CDR3 DNA is TGTGCCAGCAGTTCGGGGACGGGGACGTTGGAGGAGCAGTACTTC.

The V call is TRBV5-4, the J call TRBJ1-2; 7 bases fit TRBD1. Germline V gives CDR1 SGHNT, CDR2 YYREEE (reference sequence). V gave up 4 bases and J gave up 1 base; unmatched junction bases: 4. The CDR3 runs 14 residues. The CDR3 coding sequence is TGTGCCAGCAGCGCAGGGGGGGTTAACTATGGCTACACCTTC. Translating it yields CASSAGGVNYGYTF.

This clone has only one observation. This chain uses TRBV6-1 with TRBJ1-5; 10 bases fit TRBD1. The V gene end was trimmed by 6 bases and the J gene end by 3 bases; junction bases not matched to a gene: 5. Germline values: CDR1 MNHNS, CDR2 SASEGT. CDR3 length equals 15 residues. The CDR3 is CASRPGQGTNQPQHF. In DNA form, the CDR3 reads TGTGCCAGCAGGCCGGGACAGGGGACCAATCAGCCCCAGCATTTT.

This chain links TRBV5-1 with TRBJ1-2; 11 nucleotides align to TRBD1. Trimming removed 4 bases from V and 5 bases from J; junction bases left unmatched: 4. Germline V gives CDR1 SGHRS, CDR2 YFSETQ. CDR3 length: 14 residues. CDR3: CASSVGQGGYGYTF. The CDR3 nucleotides read TGCGCCAGCAGCGTGGGACAGGGGGGGTATGGCTACACCTTC.

This sequence joins TRBV4-1 and TRBJ2-7; 7 nucleotides align to TRBD1. Germline assignment: CDR1 MGHRA and CDR2 YSYEKL. The CDR3 totals 15 residues. The ends lost 4 bases at V and 0 bases at J; junction bases unmatched: 6. The CDR3 protein is CASSPTGLGSYEQYF. In DNA form, the CDR3 reads TGCGCCAGCAGCCCGACAGGGTTGGGCTCCTACGAGCAGTACTTC.

The DNA for the CDR3 is TGTGCCAGCAGCCAACCGGACAGGGTTTCCGACTATGGCTACACCTTC. Protein sequence: CASSQPDRVSDYGYTF. The chain uses TRBV2 and TRBJ1-2, with TRBD1 matching 8 bases. Trimming took 6 bases from V and 3 from J; bases not matched to a gene: 12. Germline V gene lookup returns CDR1 SNHLY and CDR2 FYNNEI. The CDR3 is 16 residues long.

This chain uses TRBV28 with TRBJ2-3; no reliable D call. CDR3 length equals 16 residues. Looked up from germline, CDR1 is MDHEN and CDR2 is SYDVKM. The V end was cut by 2 bases, the J end by 2 bases, with 14 bases between. CDR3 nucleotide sequence: TGTGCCAGCAGTTTAAGGTCTAGTAGCTTCACAGATACGCAGTATTTT. Amino acid sequence: CASSLRSSSFTDTQYF.

The CDR3 DNA sequence: TGTGCCAGCAGTTCGACCGGGACTAGACGGCAGACAGATACGCAGTATTTT. This sequence encodes CASSSTGTRRQTDTQYF. The gene calls are TRBV28 and TRBJ2-3; 8 nucleotides match TRBD2. Germline CDR1 is MDHEN and CDR2 is SYDVKM. The CDR3 runs to 17 residues. J was trimmed by 3 bases and V by 4 bases; bases with no gene match: 12.

The chain's CDR3 is CSVEGLAGVYEQFF. In nucleotides, the CDR3 is TGCAGCGTTGAGGGGCTAGCGGGAGTCTATGAGCAGTTCTTC. V is TRBV29-1 and J is TRBJ2-1; 10 bases are shared with TRBD2. The V and J ends lost 3 bases and 8 bases, in that order; junction bases with no gene match: 7. Germline-derived CDR1 and CDR2 are SQVTM and ANQGSEA. The CDR3 covers 14 residues.

A note on this clone: Other DNA sequences in the same sample also yield this CDR3. This chain connects TRBV5-4 to TRBJ1-2; no firm D call. Germline CDR1 SGHNT, CDR2 YYREEE (reference sequence). Trimming left V 5 bases short and J 3 bases short, with 14 bases between. The CDR3 sequence is 14 residues long. The CDR3 loop reads CASSLKVFDYGYTF. The CDR3 bases are TGTGCCAGCAGTTTGAAAGTGTTTGACTATGGCTACACCTTC.

The V and J genes are TRBV11-2 and TRBJ2-7, with no clear D. Germline V gene lookup returns CDR1 SGHAT and CDR2 FQNNGV. Trimming took off 0 bases at V and 7 bases at J, with 7 bases between the two ends. This CDR3 is built from 12 residues. The CDR3 nucleotides read TGTGCCAGCAGCTTAGAGTCAAGGGAGCAGTACTTC. Protein product: CASSLESREQYF. The full variable domain, its missing parts supplied by reference TRBV11-2 and TRBJ2-7, is EAGVAQSPRYKIIEKRQSVAFWCNPISGHATLYWYQQILGQGPKLLIQFQNNGVVDDSQLPKDRFSAERLKGVDSTLKIQPAKLEDSAVYLCASSLESREQYFGPGTRLTVT.

The chain recombines TRBV6-1 with TRBJ2-2; D may be TRBD2 (5 bases). Germline CDR1 reads MNHNS; CDR2 reads SASEGT. The CDR3 runs to 14 residues. V was clipped by 5 bases and J by 4 bases, with 11 bases between them. Here the CDR3 reads CASSRERSTGELFF. CDR3 DNA sequence: TGTGCCAGCAGTAGGGAGCGGTCCACCGGGGAGCTGTTTTTT.

The V and J genes are TRBV19 and TRBJ2-4; TRBD2 matches at 7 bases. J lost 0 bases, V lost 1 base, and 6 bases had no gene match. Germline V lookup: CDR1 LNHDA, CDR2 SQIVND (reference sequence). The CDR3 has 17 amino acids. The DNA for the CDR3 is TGTGCCAGTAGTATAGGTGGGAGGGCCGTAGCCAAAAACATTCAGTACTTC. It yields the protein CASSIGGRAVAKNIQYF. Supplemented by reference TRBV19 and TRBJ2-4, the full variable domain reads DGGITQSPKYLFRKEGQNVTLSCEQNLNHDAMYWYRQDPGQGLRLIYYSQIVNDFQKGDIAEGYSVSREKKESFPLTVTSAQKNPTAFYLCASSIGGRAVAKNIQYFGAGTRLSVL.

A word on this clone: Because the CDR3's place on the DNA is in doubt, the DNA is left out and the CDR3 is given as listed by TCRdb. This chain joins TRBV1 and TRBJ2-1; the DNA was not used to check the table's D call, TRBD1. TRBV1 is listed as a pseudogene. From its first to its last residue, the CDR3 has 19 amino acids. The CDR3: CTSSQEGVGQGISYNEQFF.

This clone was counted only a few times. The rearrangement uses TRBV30 and TRBJ2-1, with D tentatively TRBD2 (5 bases). V was trimmed by 0 bases and J by 5 bases, leaving 14 bases between them. CDR3 length equals 15 residues. Germline V CDR1 and CDR2: GTSNPN, SVGIG (reference sequence). CDR3 sequence: CAWSVQGLANNEQFF. CDR3 sequence (DNA): TGTGCCTGGAGTGTACAAGGACTGGCGAACAATGAGCAGTTCTTC. Full variable domain (remainder filled in from reference TRBV30 and TRBJ2-1): SQTIHQWPATLVQPVGSPLSLECTVEGTSNPNLYWYRQAAGRGLQLLFYSVGIGQISSEVPQNLSASRPQDRQFILSSKKLLLSDSGFYLCAWSVQGLANNEQFFGPGTRLTVL.